Included here is one TCR beta chain sequence, with context. These data come from a study of blood T cell repertoires in COVID-19. Authors' data handling: From reference gene primer amplification, estimates of nucleated cell counts were derived. Profiling relied on immunoSEQ multiplex PCR, and the TCRdb table lists in-frame clones only, not all of them. From that table come the V and J calls and clone size; the DNA was used to work out D and trimming. Found here are roughly 670,000 clones, 75% to 90% of them singletons; the top ten hold roughly 0.25%. There are 15 residues in the CDR3. Germline V lookup: CDR1 MNHNY, CDR2 SVGAGI (reference sequence). The V gene end was trimmed by 6 bases and the J gene end by 6 bases; junction bases not matched to a gene: 13.

This TCR was recovered from a woman between 18 and 29 years old with acute or convalescent COVID-19. This chain connects TRBV6-6 to TRBJ1-1; 7 bases agree with TRBD1. The sample taken for sequencing was peripheral blood. The CDR3 is CASSHFDRASSEAFF. In DNA, the CDR3 is TGTGCCAGCAGCCACTTTGACAGGGCTTCTTCTGAAGCTTTCTTT.